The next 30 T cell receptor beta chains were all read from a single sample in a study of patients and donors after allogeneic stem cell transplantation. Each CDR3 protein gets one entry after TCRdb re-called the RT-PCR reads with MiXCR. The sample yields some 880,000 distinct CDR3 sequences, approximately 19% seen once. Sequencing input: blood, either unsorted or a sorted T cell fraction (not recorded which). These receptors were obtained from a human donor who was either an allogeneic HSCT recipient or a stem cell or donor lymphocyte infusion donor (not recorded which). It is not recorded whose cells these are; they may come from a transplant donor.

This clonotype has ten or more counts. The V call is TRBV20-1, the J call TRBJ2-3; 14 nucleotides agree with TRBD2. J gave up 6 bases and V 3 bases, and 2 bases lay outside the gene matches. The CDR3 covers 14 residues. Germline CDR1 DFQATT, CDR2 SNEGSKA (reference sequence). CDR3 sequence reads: CSARTSGRGDTQYF. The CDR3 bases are TGCAGTGCTAGGACTAGCGGGAGGGGGGATACGCAGTATTTT.

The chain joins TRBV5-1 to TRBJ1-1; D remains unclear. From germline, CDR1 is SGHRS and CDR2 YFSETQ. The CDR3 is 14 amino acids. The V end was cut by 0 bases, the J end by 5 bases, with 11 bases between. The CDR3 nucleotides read TGCGCCAGCAGCTTGGGCGGGTTCGGAACTGAAGCTTTCTTT. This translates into CASSLGGFGTEAFF.

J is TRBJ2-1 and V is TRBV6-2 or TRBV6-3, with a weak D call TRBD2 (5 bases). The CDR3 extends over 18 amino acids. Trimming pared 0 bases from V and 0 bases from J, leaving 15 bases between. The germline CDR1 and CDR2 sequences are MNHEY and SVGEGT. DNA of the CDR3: TGTGCCAGCAGTTACTCGATAACGGGGTTGAGCTCCTACAATGAGCAGTTCTTC. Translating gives CASSYSITGLSSYNEQFF.

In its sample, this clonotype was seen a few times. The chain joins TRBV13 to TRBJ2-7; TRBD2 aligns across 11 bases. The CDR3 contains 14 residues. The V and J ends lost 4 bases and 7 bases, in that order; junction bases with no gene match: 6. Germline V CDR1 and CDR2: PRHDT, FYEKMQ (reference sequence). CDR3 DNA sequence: TGTGCCAGCAGCTCCGGGACTAGCGGTTCTGAGCAGTACTTC. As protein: CASSSGTSGSEQYF.

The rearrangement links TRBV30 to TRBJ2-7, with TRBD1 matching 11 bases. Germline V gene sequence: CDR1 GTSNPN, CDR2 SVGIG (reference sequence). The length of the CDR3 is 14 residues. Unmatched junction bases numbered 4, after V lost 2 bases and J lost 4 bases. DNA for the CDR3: TGTGCCTGGAGTCCCGGGACAGGGGGTTACGAGCAGTACTTC. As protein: CAWSPGTGGYEQYF.

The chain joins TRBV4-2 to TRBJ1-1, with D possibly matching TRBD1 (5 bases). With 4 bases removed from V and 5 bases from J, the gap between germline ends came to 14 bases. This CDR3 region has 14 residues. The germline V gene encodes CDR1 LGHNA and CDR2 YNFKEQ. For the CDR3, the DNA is TGTGCCAGCAGCCCTGCGGGGGTAGAAACTGAAGCTTTCTTT. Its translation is CASSPAGVETEAFF.

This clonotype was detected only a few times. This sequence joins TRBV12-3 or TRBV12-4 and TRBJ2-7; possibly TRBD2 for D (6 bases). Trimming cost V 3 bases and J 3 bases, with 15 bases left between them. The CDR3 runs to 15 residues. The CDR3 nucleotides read TGTGCCAGCAGTTTTTATCGCGGGACGGGCTACGAGCAGTACTTC. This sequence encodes CASSFYRGTGYEQYF.

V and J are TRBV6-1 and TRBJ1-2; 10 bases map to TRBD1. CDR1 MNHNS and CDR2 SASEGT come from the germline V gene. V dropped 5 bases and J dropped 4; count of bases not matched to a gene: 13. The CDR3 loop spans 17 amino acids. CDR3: CASSTPTGTGALYGYTF. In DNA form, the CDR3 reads TGTGCCAGCAGTACTCCGACCGGGACAGGGGCCCTCTATGGCTACACCTTC.

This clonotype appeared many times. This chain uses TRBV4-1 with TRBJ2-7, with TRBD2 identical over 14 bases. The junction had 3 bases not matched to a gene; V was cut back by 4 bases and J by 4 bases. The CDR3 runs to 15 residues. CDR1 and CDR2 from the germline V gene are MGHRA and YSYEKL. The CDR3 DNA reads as TGCGCCAGCAGCCCGGGACTAGCGGGAGCTTACGAGCAGTACTTC. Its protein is CASSPGLAGAYEQYF.

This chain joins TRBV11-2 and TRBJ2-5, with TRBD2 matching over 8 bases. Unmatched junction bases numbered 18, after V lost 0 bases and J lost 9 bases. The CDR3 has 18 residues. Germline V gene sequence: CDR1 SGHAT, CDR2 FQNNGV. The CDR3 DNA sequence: TGTGCCAGCAGCTTAGATCTCGGGGCTAGCGGGCTGTTTTCTGCCCAGTACTTC. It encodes CASSLDLGASGLFSAQYF.

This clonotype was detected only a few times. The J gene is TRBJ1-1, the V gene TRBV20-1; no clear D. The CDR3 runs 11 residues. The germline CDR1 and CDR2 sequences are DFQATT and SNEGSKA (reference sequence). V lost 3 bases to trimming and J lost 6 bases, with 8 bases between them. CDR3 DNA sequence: TGCAGTGCTAGGCCTAAGGCTGAAGCTTTCTTT. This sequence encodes CSARPKAEAFF.

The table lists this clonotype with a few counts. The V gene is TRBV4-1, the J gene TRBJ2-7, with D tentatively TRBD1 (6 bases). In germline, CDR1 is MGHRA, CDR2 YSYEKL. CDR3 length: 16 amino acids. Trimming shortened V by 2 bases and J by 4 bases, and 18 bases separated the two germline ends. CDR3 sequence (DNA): TGCGCCAGCAGCCAATACACGCGACAGGTGTTTTACGAGCAGTACTTC. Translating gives CASSQYTRQVFYEQYF.

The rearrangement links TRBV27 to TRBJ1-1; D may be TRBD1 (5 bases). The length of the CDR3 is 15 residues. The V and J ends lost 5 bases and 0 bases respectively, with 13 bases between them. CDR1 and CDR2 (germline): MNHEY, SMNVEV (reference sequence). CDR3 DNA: TGTGCCAGCAGTCCCTTGCTGGGGGTGAACACTGAAGCTTTCTTT. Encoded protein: CASSPLLGVNTEAFF.

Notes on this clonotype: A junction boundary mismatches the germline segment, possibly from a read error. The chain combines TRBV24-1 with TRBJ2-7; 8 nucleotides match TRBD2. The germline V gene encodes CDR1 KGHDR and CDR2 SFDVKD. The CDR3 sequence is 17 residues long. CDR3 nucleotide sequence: TGTGCCACCAGTGATTCCACTCGAAAAGCGGGAGTGTACGGGCAGTACTTC. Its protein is CATSDSTRKAGVYGQYF.

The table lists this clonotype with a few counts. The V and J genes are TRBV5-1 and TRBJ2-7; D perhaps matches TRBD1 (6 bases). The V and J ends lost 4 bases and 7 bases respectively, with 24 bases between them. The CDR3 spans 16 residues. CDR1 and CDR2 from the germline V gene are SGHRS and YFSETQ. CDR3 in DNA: TGCGCCAGCAGCCTGGGACAACTACTAGTTAGACGGGAGCAGTACTTC. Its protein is CASSLGQLLVRREQYF.

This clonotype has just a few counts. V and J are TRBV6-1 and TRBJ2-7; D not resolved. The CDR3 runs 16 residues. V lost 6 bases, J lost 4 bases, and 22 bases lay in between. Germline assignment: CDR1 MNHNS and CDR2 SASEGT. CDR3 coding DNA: TGTGCCAGCAGCCCGGGCGTCGCCGTAAGCTTTTACGAGCAGTACTTC. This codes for CASSPGVAVSFYEQYF.

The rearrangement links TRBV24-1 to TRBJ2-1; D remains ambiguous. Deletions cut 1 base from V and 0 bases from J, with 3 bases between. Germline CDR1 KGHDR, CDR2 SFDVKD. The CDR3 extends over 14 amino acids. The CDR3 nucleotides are TGTGCCACCAGTGATTTTTTCTCCTACAATGAGCAGTTCTTC. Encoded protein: CATSDFFSYNEQFF.

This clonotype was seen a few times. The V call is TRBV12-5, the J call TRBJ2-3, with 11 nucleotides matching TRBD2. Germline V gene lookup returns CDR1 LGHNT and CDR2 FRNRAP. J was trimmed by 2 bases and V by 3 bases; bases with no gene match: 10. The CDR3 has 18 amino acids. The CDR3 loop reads CASGLYSGGASVTDTQYF. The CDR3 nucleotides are TGTGCTAGTGGTTTATATAGCGGGGGGGCGTCTGTCACAGATACGCAGTATTTT.

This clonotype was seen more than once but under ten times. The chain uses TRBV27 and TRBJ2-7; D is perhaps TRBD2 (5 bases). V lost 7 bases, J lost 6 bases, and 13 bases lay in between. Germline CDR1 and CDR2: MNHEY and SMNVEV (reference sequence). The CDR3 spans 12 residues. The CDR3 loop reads CASKSQRAEQYF. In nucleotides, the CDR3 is TGTGCCAGCAAGAGTCAGAGGGCCGAGCAGTACTTC.

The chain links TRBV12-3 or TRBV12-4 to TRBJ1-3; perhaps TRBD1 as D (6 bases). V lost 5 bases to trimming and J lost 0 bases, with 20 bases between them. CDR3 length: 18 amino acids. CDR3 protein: CASSRGSLTGLSGNTIYF. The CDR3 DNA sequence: TGTGCCAGCAGTCGGGGATCTTTGACAGGCCTCTCTGGAAACACCATATATTTT.

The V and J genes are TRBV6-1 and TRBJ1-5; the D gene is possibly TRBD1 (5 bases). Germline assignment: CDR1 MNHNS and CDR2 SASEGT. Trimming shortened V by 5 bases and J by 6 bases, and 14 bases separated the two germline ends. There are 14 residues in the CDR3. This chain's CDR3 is CASSPRDPTQPQHF. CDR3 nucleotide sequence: TGTGCCAGCAGTCCCCGGGACCCGACTCAGCCCCAGCATTTT.

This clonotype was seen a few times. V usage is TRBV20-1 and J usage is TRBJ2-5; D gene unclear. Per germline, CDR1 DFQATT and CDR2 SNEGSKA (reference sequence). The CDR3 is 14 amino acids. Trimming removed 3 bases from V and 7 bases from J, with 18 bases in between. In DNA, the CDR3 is TGCAGTGCTAGGTCAAGGACCTCCGTGGGGACCCAGTACTTC. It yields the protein CSARSRTSVGTQYF.

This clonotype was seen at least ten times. In DNA form, the CDR3 reads TGCGCCAGCAGCCTCGTCATCGGACAGGGATCTGAGCAGTACTTC. Translation: CASSLVIGQGSEQYF. This chain links TRBV5-1 with TRBJ2-7; the match to TRBD1 covers 8 bases. V lost 4 bases, J lost 7 bases, and 13 bases stayed unmatched. The CDR3 runs to 15 residues. The germline CDR1 and CDR2 sequences are SGHRS and YFSETQ.

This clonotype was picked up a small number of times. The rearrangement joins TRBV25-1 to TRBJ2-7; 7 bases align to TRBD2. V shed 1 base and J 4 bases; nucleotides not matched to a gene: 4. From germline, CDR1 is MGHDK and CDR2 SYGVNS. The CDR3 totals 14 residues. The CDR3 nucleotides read TGTGCCAGCAGTGAATGGGAGGGGAGTTACGAGCAGTACTTC. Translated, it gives CASSEWEGSYEQYF.

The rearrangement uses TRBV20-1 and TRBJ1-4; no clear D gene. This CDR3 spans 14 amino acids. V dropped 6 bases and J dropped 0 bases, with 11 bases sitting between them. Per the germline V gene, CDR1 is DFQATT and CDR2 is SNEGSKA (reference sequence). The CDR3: CSAPPYATNEKLFF. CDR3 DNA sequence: TGCAGTGCCCCGCCGTATGCAACTAATGAAAAACTGTTTTTT.

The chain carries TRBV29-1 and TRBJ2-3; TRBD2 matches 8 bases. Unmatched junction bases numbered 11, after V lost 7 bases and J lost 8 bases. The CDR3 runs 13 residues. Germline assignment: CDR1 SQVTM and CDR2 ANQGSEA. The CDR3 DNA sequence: TGCAGCGGTTCCGGGACTAGTGTGGGTACGCAGTATTTT. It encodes CSGSGTSVGTQYF.

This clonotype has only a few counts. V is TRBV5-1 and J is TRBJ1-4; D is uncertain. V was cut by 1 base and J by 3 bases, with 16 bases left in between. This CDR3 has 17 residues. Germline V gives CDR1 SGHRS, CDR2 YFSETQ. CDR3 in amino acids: CASSLSALVSPNEKLFF. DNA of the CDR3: TGCGCCAGCAGCTTGAGTGCCCTTGTGTCTCCTAATGAAAAACTGTTTTTT.

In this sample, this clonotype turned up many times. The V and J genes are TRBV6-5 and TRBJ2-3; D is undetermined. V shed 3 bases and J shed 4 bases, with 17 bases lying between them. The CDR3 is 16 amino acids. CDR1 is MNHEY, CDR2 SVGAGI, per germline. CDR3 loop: CASSYRTSASPDTQYF. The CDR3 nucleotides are TGTGCCAGCAGTTATCGAACGTCGGCTAGTCCAGATACGCAGTATTTT.

The CDR3 DNA follows: TGTGCCAGCAGTTCCGGAACCTACCAGGGGCAGTTCTTC. This translates into CASSSGTYQGQFF. The chain has TRBV6-5 and TRBJ2-1, with a possible D match to TRBD1 (5 bases). CDR3 length equals 13 residues. Trimming left V 4 bases short and J 12 bases short, with 16 bases between. The germline gives CDR1 MNHEY, CDR2 SVGAGI.

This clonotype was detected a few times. The DNA of the CDR3 is TGCGCCAGCAGCCCGGACAGCCGCGAGCAGTTCTTC. Translated, it gives CASSPDSREQFF. This chain links TRBV5-1 with TRBJ2-1, with a possible D match to TRBD1 (6 bases). Trimming pared 4 bases from V and 10 bases from J, leaving 12 bases between. Germline loops: CDR1 SGHRS, CDR2 YFSETQ. The CDR3 extends over 12 amino acids.